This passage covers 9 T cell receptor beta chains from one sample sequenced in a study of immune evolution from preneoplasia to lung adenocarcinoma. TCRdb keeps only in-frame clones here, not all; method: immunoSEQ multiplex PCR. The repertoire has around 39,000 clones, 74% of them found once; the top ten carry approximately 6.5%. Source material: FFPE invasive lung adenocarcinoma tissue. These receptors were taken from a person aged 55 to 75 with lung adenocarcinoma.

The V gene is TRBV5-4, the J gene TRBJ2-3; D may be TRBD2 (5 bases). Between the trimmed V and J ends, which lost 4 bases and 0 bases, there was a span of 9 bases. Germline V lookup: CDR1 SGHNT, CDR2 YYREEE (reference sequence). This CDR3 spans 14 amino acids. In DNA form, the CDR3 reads TGTGCCAGCAGCGAGGGTCGGAGCACAGATACGCAGTATTTT. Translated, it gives CASSEGRSTDTQYF.

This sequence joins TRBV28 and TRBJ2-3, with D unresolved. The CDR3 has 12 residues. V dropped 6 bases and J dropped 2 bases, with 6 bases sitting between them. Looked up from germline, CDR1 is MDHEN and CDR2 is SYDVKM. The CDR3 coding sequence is TGTGCCAGCAGCCCATTCACAGATACGCAGTATTTT. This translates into CASSPFTDTQYF. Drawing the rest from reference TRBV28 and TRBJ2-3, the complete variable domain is DVKVTQSSRYLVKRTGEKVFLECVQDMDHENMFWYRQDPGLGLRLIYFSYDVKMKEKGDIPEGYSVSREKKERFSLILESASTNQTSMYLCASSPFTDTQYFGPGTRLTVL.

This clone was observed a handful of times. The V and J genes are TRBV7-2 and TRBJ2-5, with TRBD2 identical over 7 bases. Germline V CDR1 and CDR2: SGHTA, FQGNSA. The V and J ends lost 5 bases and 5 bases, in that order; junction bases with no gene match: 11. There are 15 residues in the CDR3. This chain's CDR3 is CASSPWVREGETQYF. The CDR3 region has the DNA TGTGCCAGCAGCCCATGGGTCAGGGAGGGGGAGACCCAGTACTTC.

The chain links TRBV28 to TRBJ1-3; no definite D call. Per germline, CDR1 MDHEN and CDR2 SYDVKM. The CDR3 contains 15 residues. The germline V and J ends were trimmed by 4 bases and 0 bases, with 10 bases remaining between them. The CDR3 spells CASSSARSSGNTIYF. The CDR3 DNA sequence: TGTGCCAGCAGTTCCGCACGGAGCTCTGGAAACACCATATATTTT.

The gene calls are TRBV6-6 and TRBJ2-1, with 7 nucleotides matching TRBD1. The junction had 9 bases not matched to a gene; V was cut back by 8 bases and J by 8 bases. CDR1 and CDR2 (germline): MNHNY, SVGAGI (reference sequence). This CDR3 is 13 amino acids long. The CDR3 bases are TGTGCCAGCGGATTGACAGGGTGGGATGAGCAGTTCTTC. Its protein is CASGLTGWDEQFF.

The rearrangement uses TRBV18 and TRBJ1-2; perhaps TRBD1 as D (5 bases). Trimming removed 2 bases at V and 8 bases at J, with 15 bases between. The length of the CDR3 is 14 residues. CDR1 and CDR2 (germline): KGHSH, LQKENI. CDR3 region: CASSPGDQGQGYTF. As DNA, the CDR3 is TGTGCCAGCTCACCAGGGGACCAGGGTCAAGGCTACACCTTC. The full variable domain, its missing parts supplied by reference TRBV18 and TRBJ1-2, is NAGVMQNPRHLVRRRGQEARLRCSPMKGHSHVYWYRQLPEEGLKFMVYLQKENIIDESGMPKERFSAEFPKEGPSILRIQQVVRGDSAAYFCASSPGDQGQGYTFGSGTRLTVV.

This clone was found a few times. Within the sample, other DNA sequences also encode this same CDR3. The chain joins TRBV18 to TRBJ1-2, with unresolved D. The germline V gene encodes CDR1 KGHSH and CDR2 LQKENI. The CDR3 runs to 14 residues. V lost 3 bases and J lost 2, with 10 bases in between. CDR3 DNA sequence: TGTGCCAGCTCACCGGCAGCAAGAAACTATGGCTACACCTTC. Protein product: CASSPAARNYGYTF.

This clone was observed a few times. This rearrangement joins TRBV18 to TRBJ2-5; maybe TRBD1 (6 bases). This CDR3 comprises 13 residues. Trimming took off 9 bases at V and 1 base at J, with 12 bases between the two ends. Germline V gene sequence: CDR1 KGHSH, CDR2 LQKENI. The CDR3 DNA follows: TGTGCCAGTCAGGGGACGATCCAAGAGACCCAGTACTTC. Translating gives CASQGTIQETQYF. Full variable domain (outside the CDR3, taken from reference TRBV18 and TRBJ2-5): NAGVMQNPRHLVRRRGQEARLRCSPMKGHSHVYWYRQLPEEGLKFMVYLQKENIIDESGMPKERFSAEFPKEGPSILRIQQVVRGDSAAYFCASQGTIQETQYFGPGTRLLVL.

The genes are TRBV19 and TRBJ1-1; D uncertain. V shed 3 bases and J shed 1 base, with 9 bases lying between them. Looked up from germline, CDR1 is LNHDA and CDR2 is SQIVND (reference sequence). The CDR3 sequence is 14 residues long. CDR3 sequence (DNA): TGTGCCAGTAGTATTGGGTTCGGGAACACTGAAGCTTTCTTT. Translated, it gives CASSIGFGNTEAFF.